Each of the 10 T cell receptor beta chains below was sequenced from the same sample in a study of beta chain features in type 1 diabetes. Regarding the study as a whole: TCRB CDR3s from Type 1 diabetes patients were moderately but significantly shorter in all four CD4+ subsets.

Expressed TCRB transcripts were sequenced because the entire RNA isolate underwent reverse transcription. Some clones are missing from TCRdb's copy, which holds only in-frame ones; the method was immunoSEQ multiplex PCR. Of around 180,000 clones detected, under 9.5% appear once; the ten largest clones hold roughly 0.46%. These receptors' targets are unknown. The specimen sequenced was central memory CD4+ T cells from blood. The receptors originated from a man between 18 and 29 years old with type 1 diabetes.

This clone turned up a few times. The chain is built from TRBV19 and TRBJ1-1; no firm D call. Germline loops: CDR1 LNHDA, CDR2 SQIVND (reference sequence). This CDR3 has 14 amino acids. The V gene lost 3 bases and the J gene lost 5 bases, with 13 bases spanning the gap. The CDR3 region is CASSMVRAETEAFF. The CDR3 DNA sequence: TGTGCCAGTAGTATGGTGAGAGCTGAGACTGAAGCTTTCTTT.

This clone was detected only a few times. The genes are TRBV4-3 and TRBJ2-1; D possibly corresponds to TRBD1 (6 bases). The CDR3 contains 16 residues. The V end lost 2 bases, the J end lost 9 bases, and 20 bases lay between the germline ends. Germline V gene data show CDR1 as LGHNA and CDR2 as YSLEER. CDR3 DNA: TGCGCCAGCAGCCAACAGGGGCTTGCGGTCGGTAGTGAGCAGTTCTTC. Protein sequence: CASSQQGLAVGSEQFF.

The chain carries TRBV4-2 and TRBJ1-5, with D possibly TRBD1 on 5 matching bases. The ends were cut back, 5 bases at V and 6 bases at J, with 14 bases in the middle. The CDR3 is 14 amino acids. Germline CDR1 and CDR2: LGHNA and YNFKEQ. Here the CDR3 reads CASSLGRMAQPQHF. CDR3 nucleotide sequence: TGTGCCAGCAGCTTGGGGCGGATGGCTCAGCCCCAGCATTTT.

The chain couples TRBV10-3 to TRBJ2-1; 13 bases match TRBD2. Germline CDR1 reads ENHRY; CDR2 reads SYGVKD. The CDR3 totals 16 residues. Trimming took 4 bases from V and 5 from J; bases not matched to a gene: 5. The CDR3 loop reads CAISGGLAGYHNEQFF. CDR3 in DNA: TGTGCCATCAGTGGGGGACTAGCGGGGTATCACAATGAGCAGTTCTTC.

In DNA form, the CDR3 reads TGTGCCAGCTCACCACGACAGGGGTTAAATGAGCAGTTCTTC. Amino acid sequence: CASSPRQGLNEQFF. The chain uses TRBV18 and TRBJ2-1, with 8 bases aligning to TRBD1. J was trimmed by 7 bases and V by 1 base; bases with no gene match: 3. CDR3 length: 14 residues. Germline V gives CDR1 KGHSH, CDR2 LQKENI. Looking up the rest from reference TRBV18 and TRBJ2-1 gives the full variable domain: NAGVMQNPRHLVRRRGQEARLRCSPMKGHSHVYWYRQLPEEGLKFMVYLQKENIIDESGMPKERFSAEFPKEGPSILRIQQVVRGDSAAYFCASSPRQGLNEQFFGPGTRLTVL.

This clone was detected a few times. CDR3 amino acids: CATSRGEPGLGELFF. DNA of the CDR3: TGTGCCACCAGCAGAGGAGAGCCCGGACTAGGGGAGCTGTTTTTT. V and J are TRBV15 and TRBJ2-2; the D gene is possibly TRBD2 (6 bases). V was shortened by 1 base and J by 8 bases, with 14 bases between the two germline ends. Germline CDR1 is LNHNV and CDR2 is YYDKDF (reference sequence). This CDR3 comprises 15 residues.

The sample holds a few counts of this clone. V gene TRBV28 combines with J gene TRBJ1-4, with D maybe TRBD1 (5 bases). Germline V lookup: CDR1 MDHEN, CDR2 SYDVKM. The CDR3 sequence is 15 residues long. The V gene lost 2 bases and the J gene lost 5 bases, with 12 bases spanning the gap. The chain's CDR3 is CASSLPPGLNEKLFF. The CDR3 DNA sequence: TGTGCCAGCAGTTTACCACCGGGACTGAATGAAAAACTGTTTTTT.

This clone was seen only a few times. The chain uses TRBV5-1 and TRBJ2-7, with D perhaps matching TRBD1 (7 bases). Germline V gene sequence: CDR1 SGHRS, CDR2 YFSETQ. Trimming removed 0 bases from V and 7 bases from J, with 8 bases in between. The length of the CDR3 is 12 residues. The CDR3 spells CASSLAGGEQYF. The CDR3 nucleotides are TGCGCCAGCAGCTTGGCAGGGGGGGAGCAGTACTTC. The variable domain in full, with the rest retrieved from reference TRBV5-1 and TRBJ2-7, is KAGVTQTPRYLIKTRGQQVTLSCSPISGHRSVSWYQQTPGQGLQFLFEYFSETQRNKGNFPGRFSGRQFSNSRSEMNVSTLELGDSALYLCASSLAGGEQYFGPGTRLTVT.

This clone was detected a few times. The V gene is TRBV18, the J gene TRBJ1-2; TRBD1 agrees at 9 bases. Per the germline V gene, CDR1 is KGHSH and CDR2 is LQKENI. The length of the CDR3 is 15 residues. Losses at the gene ends were 3 bases for V and 5 bases for J; bases not matched to a gene: 7. This CDR3 reads CASSPAETGGYGYTF. Written as DNA, the CDR3 is TGTGCCAGCTCACCTGCGGAGACAGGGGGGTATGGCTACACCTTC.

This CDR3 reads CASSKALGFGAEYF. The CDR3 DNA follows: TGTGCCAGCAGCAAAGCGCTAGGTTTTGGGGCAGAGTACTTC. The chain employs TRBV21-1 and TRBJ2-4; the table's TRBD1 call for D was not verified on the DNA. TRBV21-1 is a pseudogene locus. The CDR3 is made up of 14 amino acids.